This T cell receptor (beta chain) emerged from a study of tissue T cells after allogeneic stem cell transplantation. The time point denotes: mouse harvest day 7 after allogeneic transplant. The graft held 10^6 splenic CD5+ T cells and 10^7 T-cell-depleted bone marrow cells. Tissues came from B6→BALB/c major-mismatch GVHD mice at day 7 or 14. Germline loops: CDR1 KGHPV, CDR2 FQNQEV (reference sequence). With 4 bases removed from V and 0 bases from J, the gap between germline ends came to 6 bases. The CDR3 is 14 residues long. With respect to this clone: What it binds is unknown. Gene names are mouse gene names. The CDR3 extends 1 residue past the end of the read, so its final part is completed from the germline J gene.

Findings of the study overall: Shared clones across patients were few; motif clustering revealed tissue-specific shared signatures. TCR repertoires tracked anatomic similarity, regardless of disease or transplant status.

TCRbeta CDR3 was sequenced at survey depth with template counts. Data came from immunoSEQ multiplex PCR; TCRdb stores just in-frame clones and leaves some out. This sample yields 6,500 to 10,000 clones, of which 40% to 60% are seen a single time; 8% to 9.5% belongs to the top ten. This TCR came from a female BALB/c mouse given C57BL/6 T cells with graft-versus-host disease after an allogeneic hematopoietic cell transplant. This chain joins TRBV26 and TRBJ2-2; possibly TRBD1 for D (5 bases). The source material was gut tissue. The CDR3 sequence: CASSPTANTGQLYF. CDR3 DNA (partial): TGTGCCAGCAGTCCGACAGCAAACACCGGGCAGCTCTAC.